This TCR beta chain is drawn from a study of T cells in Graves' hyperthyroidism and ophthalmopathy. General observations from the study: In the analysis, a 13 V-J model separated ophthalmopathy from stable hyperthyroidism.

Researchers took RNA transcripts and amplified the TCR beta CDR3 regions from them. During a first-round RT-PCR of the TCR CDR3, the HTBI primer set was used. TCRdb fed the multiplex PCR reads into MiXCR, producing one record per CDR3 protein. The table shows 450,000 to 650,000 distinct CDR3 sequences, with 14% occurring only once. This clonotype was detected many times. Its matching antigen is unknown. Patients showing uncontrolled infection, other autoimmune disease, pregnancy or lactation were ineligible. Clinicians diagnosed patients from clinical symptoms, serum thyroxine and TRAb, thyroid ultrasound and orbital computed tomography. The CDR3 consists of 14 residues. Trimming took 5 bases from V and 3 from J; bases not matched to a gene: 3. CDR1 is SQVTM and CDR2 is ANQGSEA in the germline V gene.

The receptor comes from a woman aged 18-35 years with Graves' ophthalmopathy. This chain connects TRBV29-1 to TRBJ2-7, with 14 nucleotides matching TRBD2. Sequencing was performed on blood. The CDR3 sequence: CSVRGTSGSYEQYF. The DNA for the CDR3 is TGCAGCGTTAGAGGGACTAGCGGGAGCTACGAGCAGTACTTC.